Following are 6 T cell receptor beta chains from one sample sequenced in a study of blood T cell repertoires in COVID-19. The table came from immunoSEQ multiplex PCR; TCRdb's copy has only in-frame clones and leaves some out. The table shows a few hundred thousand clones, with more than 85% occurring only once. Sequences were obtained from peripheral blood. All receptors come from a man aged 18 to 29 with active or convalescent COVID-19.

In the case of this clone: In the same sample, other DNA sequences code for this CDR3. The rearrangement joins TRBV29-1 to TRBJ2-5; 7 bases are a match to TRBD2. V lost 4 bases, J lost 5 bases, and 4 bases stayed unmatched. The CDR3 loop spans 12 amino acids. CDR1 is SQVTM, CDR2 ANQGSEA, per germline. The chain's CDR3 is CSVGEGAETQYF. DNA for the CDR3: TGCAGCGTTGGGGAGGGTGCCGAGACCCAGTACTTC.

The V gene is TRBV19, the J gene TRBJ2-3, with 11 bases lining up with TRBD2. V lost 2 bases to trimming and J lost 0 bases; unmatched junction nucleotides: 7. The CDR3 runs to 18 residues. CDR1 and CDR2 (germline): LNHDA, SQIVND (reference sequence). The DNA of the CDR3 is TGTGCCAGTAGTATAAAAGGACTAGCGGGTCTTAGCACAGATACGCAGTATTTT. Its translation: CASSIKGLAGLSTDTQYF.

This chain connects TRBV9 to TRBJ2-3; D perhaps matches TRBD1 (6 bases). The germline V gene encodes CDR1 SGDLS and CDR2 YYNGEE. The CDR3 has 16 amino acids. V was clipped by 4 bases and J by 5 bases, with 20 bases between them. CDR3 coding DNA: TGTGCCAGCAGCCCCCTGGGGGCAACCCCGGGAGATACGCAGTATTTT. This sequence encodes CASSPLGATPGDTQYF. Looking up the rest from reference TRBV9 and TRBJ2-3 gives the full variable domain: DSGVTQTPKHLITATGQRVTLRCSPRSGDLSVYWYQQSLDQGLQFLIQYYNGEERAKGNILERFSAQQFPDLHSELNLSSLELGDSALYFCASSPLGATPGDTQYFGPGTRLTVL.

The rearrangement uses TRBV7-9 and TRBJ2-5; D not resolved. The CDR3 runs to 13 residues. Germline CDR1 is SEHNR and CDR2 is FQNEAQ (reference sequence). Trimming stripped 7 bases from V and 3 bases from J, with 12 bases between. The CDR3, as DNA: TGTGCCAGCACCCCTTGGGCTGAAGAGACCCAGTACTTC. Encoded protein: CASTPWAEETQYF.

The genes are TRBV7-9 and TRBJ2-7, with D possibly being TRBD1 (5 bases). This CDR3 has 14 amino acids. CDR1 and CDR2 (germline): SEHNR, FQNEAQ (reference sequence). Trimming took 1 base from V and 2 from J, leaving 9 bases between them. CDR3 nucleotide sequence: TGTGCCAGCAGCTTAGTCGCCAGGGCCTACGAGCAGTACTTC. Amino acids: CASSLVARAYEQYF.

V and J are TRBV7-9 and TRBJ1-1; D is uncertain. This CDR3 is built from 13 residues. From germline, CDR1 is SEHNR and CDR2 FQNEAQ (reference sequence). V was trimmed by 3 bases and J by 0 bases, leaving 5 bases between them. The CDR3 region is CASSFPVNTEAFF. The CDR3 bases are TGTGCCAGCAGCTTTCCTGTGAACACTGAAGCTTTCTTT.